A single sample is the source of the 13 T cell receptor beta chains below, sequenced in a study of blood T cell repertoires in COVID-19. TCRdb's table, derived via immunoSEQ multiplex PCR, lists solely in-frame clones and lacks some. The table lists 270,000 or so clones, nearly 85% of them singletons. Sequencing input: peripheral blood. Source of these receptors: a human donor in a cohort sampled during active COVID-19.

This clone showed up just a few times. The chain is built from TRBV4-2 and TRBJ1-3; TRBD1 is a possible D gene (6 bases). The CDR3 spans 15 residues. Deletions cut 0 bases from V and 6 bases from J, with 12 bases between. Looked up from germline, CDR1 is LGHNA and CDR2 is YNFKEQ. The CDR3 spells CASSQDLDSSNTIYF. DNA of the CDR3: TGTGCCAGCAGCCAAGATTTGGACAGCTCAAACACCATATATTTT.

V usage is TRBV6-1 and J usage is TRBJ2-2; 7 bases agree with TRBD2. Germline V gene sequence: CDR1 MNHNS, CDR2 SASEGT. This CDR3 region has 15 residues. The ends lost 3 bases at V and 3 bases at J; junction bases unmatched: 4. The CDR3 nucleotides read TGTGCCAGCAGTGAGATGGGACTATACACCGGGGAGCTGTTTTTT. Protein sequence: CASSEMGLYTGELFF.

This chain links TRBV7-6 with TRBJ2-3; 11 positions match TRBD1. This CDR3 has 15 amino acids. Germline CDR1 and CDR2: SGHVS and FNYEAQ. Trimming took 1 base from V and 4 from J; bases not matched to a gene: 1. This CDR3 reads CASSLGDRGSDTQYF. CDR3 DNA sequence: TGTGCCAGCAGCTTAGGGGACAGGGGGTCAGATACGCAGTATTTT.

This clone was picked up a small number of times. The chain couples TRBV23-1 to TRBJ2-5; D ambiguous. TRBV23-1 is given ORF status, its function remaining uncertain. The CDR3 length is 12 residues. The V end lost 0 bases, the J end lost 3 bases, and 2 bases lay between the germline ends. The CDR3 is CASSQSEETQYF. Here the CDR3 DNA reads TGCGCCAGCAGTCAATCCGAAGAGACCCAGTACTTC.

A few counts support this clone. The V gene is TRBV11-2, the J gene TRBJ2-1, with D tentatively TRBD2 (5 bases). Trimming removed 4 bases at V and 8 bases at J, with 21 bases between. Germline assignment: CDR1 SGHAT and CDR2 FQNNGV. The CDR3 consists of 16 residues. The CDR3 sequence is CASSSWDLSSGYEQFF. As DNA, the CDR3 is TGTGCCAGCAGCTCGTGGGATTTGAGTTCGGGGTATGAGCAGTTCTTC.

The chain employs TRBV5-1 and TRBJ2-7, with 9 nucleotides matching TRBD1. Germline V gene sequence: CDR1 SGHRS, CDR2 YFSETQ. There are 15 residues in the CDR3. The J segment lost 2 bases and the V segment lost 0 bases, leaving 3 bases of the junction unmatched. The CDR3 region is CASSLAGQGPYEQYF. CDR3 bases: TGCGCCAGCAGCTTGGCGGGACAGGGCCCCTACGAGCAGTACTTC.

The chain links TRBV19 to TRBJ2-5; TRBD1 matches at 11 bases. The CDR3 extends over 17 amino acids. The ends lost 3 bases at V and 4 bases at J; junction bases unmatched: 10. The V gene's germline CDR1 is LNHDA and CDR2 SQIVND (reference sequence). In DNA form, the CDR3 reads TGTGCCAGTAGTATTGGGGGGACAGGGGGTCGGCGAGAGACCCAGTACTTC. Its translation is CASSIGGTGGRRETQYF.

This rearrangement joins TRBV21-1 to TRBJ1-1. TRBV21-1 is classified as a pseudogene. This CDR3 contains 13 residues. CDR3 coding DNA: TGTGCCAGCAGCAAAGTGGGTGACTGTGAAGCTTTCTTT. Its translation is CASSKVGDCEAFF.

This chain connects TRBV6-4 to TRBJ2-7, with 10 bases identical to TRBD2. Germline V gives CDR1 MRHNA, CDR2 SNTAGT. CDR3 length: 21 amino acids. V shed 2 bases and J 4 bases; nucleotides not matched to a gene: 23. The CDR3 loop is CASSDKGPSIGLAGAGYEQYF. The CDR3 region has the DNA TGTGCCAGCAGTGACAAGGGGCCTTCGATTGGTCTAGCGGGAGCAGGATACGAGCAGTACTTC.

The J gene is TRBJ2-7, the V gene TRBV6-1; TRBD1 is a possible D gene (6 bases). The CDR3 consists of 15 residues. Trimming removed 1 base at V and 4 bases at J, with 14 bases between. Germline values: CDR1 MNHNS, CDR2 SASEGT. For the CDR3, the DNA is TGTGCCAGCAGTGAAGTGGGGACAAGTTTGTACGAGCAGTACTTC. It encodes CASSEVGTSLYEQYF.

CDR3 protein: CAISDSRRGGDSYEQYF. For the CDR3, the DNA is TGTGCCATCAGTGACTCTCGGAGAGGGGGAGATTCCTACGAGCAGTACTTC. This chain links TRBV10-3 with TRBJ2-7, with D tentatively TRBD1 (6 bases). The CDR3 sequence is 17 residues long. CDR1 is ENHRY and CDR2 is SYGVKD in the germline V gene. V was shortened by 3 bases and J by 1 base, with 19 bases between the two germline ends.

The chain joins TRBV21-1 to TRBJ1-5; TRBD1 is the table's D call, not checked against the DNA. TRBV21-1 is tagged as a pseudogene. This CDR3 is built from 19 residues. The CDR3 DNA reads TGTGCCAGCAGCGACTACTCCGGGACAGGGGCTTTTTCCAATCAGCCCCAGCATTTT. It encodes CASSDYSGTGAFSNQPQHF.

The chain joins TRBV6-6 to TRBJ1-2; the match to TRBD1 covers 7 bases. The CDR3 spans 13 residues. Germline lookup yields CDR1 MNHNY and CDR2 SVGAGI (reference sequence). V lost 6 bases to trimming and J lost 8 bases; unmatched junction nucleotides: 9. The CDR3 is CASSEGTALGYTF. In DNA form, the CDR3 reads TGTGCCAGCAGCGAAGGGACAGCCCTAGGCTACACCTTC.